This T cell receptor beta chain was retrieved from a study of blood T cells in healthy people across ages (dated by TCRdb to between 2015 and 2017). Notes on the research overall: In model experiments, roughly one uniquely barcoded TCR beta cDNA molecule per two T cells was captured by template switching. Age-related changes in TCR beta repertoire diversity were measured in the study by deep sequencing normalized with unique cDNA molecular identifiers. The donors were divided into four age groups: young (average roughly 15 years), middle-aged (about 39), aged (roughly 60) and long-lived (about 84). To avoid experimental bias, donors of different ages were randomly spread across the sequencing lanes. Two additional independent replicas of 1 million unique cDNA reads from the same blood draw were analyzed for two donors (one aged 18 to 30 and one aged 80 or older). Overall study results and their limits: The percentage of naive T cells measured by flow cytometry correlated strongly with observed TCR beta diversity. Estimates of total diversity from one million sequenced T cells were regarded as lower bounds and underestimates. Conclusive comparison of naive and antigen-experienced compartments was prevented by the profiling of bulk unsorted PBMCs. Compared with the aged group, more naive CD4+ T cells, fewer expanded clones and increased TCR diversity were shown by the long-lived group, suggesting age selection. Observed TCR beta diversity per million T cells fell roughly linearly with age, and a significant reduction was already apparent by age approximately 41. Because donor CMV infection status was unknown, age-related changes in expanded clonotypes were potentially confounded.

Donors were a few dozen systemically healthy Caucasian individuals from Russia aged roughly 6 to 100 years. Each donor gave 8 to 10 milliliters of peripheral blood, collected into EDTA-treated Vacutainer tubes. PBMCs were isolated by Ficoll-Paque density-gradient centrifugation, with at least 7 million obtained per sample. Total RNA, at least 6 micrograms per sample, was extracted from PBMCs with Trizol reagent. Naive CD45RAhigh/CD27high T cell percentages were measured by flow cytometry on a PBMC aliquot from every donor. CDR3 length: 16 amino acids, cysteine to phenylalanine. The DNA shown is the 48-base CDR3, in frame from base 1. The germline ends are 12 bases apart after V is trimmed by 0 bases and J by 1 base. For CDR1 and CDR2, the germline V gene lists MNHEY and SVGAGI. Libraries were prepared through 5' RACE. The data were produced on an Illumina HiSeq 2500. A second PCR of roughly 7 to 11 cycles was performed with a sample-barcoded 5' primer and a J-beta primer mix. A unique molecular identifier was introduced onto each TCR beta cDNA molecule by a template-switch 5' adaptor carrying 12 random nucleotides. Each sample yielded at least 3 million CDR3-containing paired-end reads. First-strand cDNA synthesis was performed from all RNA using the Mint cDNA synthesis kit, with priming by a TRBC-specific oligonucleotide. Following uracil-DNA glycosylase treatment, a first 18-cycle PCR with universal primers M1SS and BC2_uni_R was performed on all cDNA. As for the original processing: For normalization, 1 million high-quality reads, each with a distinct molecular identifier, were randomly selected from each sample. Instead of being binned into consensus sequences, reads that shared molecular identifiers were thrown out. CDR3 identification, clonotype clustering and error correction used MiTCR with a Q25 quality threshold and the strictest error-elimination algorithm. A nonparametric unseen species model with Euler transformation was used to estimate lower-bound total TCR beta diversity. Starting from the raw public reads, TCRdb applied fastp trimming at Q25, assembled clones with MiXCR and retained in-frame beta chains. Each record represents a unique CDR3 protein, reported with the most common genes and DNA among its rows. The V and J calls and clone size come from TCRdb's table, not from the authors' own analysis. For this sample the table gives hundreds of thousands of distinct CDR3 sequences, of which roughly 30% were detected only once. The ten most abundant clones make up 15% of the sample.

This clonotype has only a few counts. Its antigen remains undetermined. No base quality values were provided; no much bigger clone lies one nucleotide off. The source of this sequence is a woman older than 75 in good health. Donor details come from another sample of the same person, matched by shared clones. The sequence joins TRBV6-5 to TRBJ1-1; no D gene call is confident. The material sequenced was blood. At the DNA level, the sequence is TGTGCCAGCAGTTACTCCCGGCCAAGCCCGAACACTGAAGCTTTCTTT. It is translated as CASSYSRPSPNTEAFF.